A single sample is the source of the 26 T cell receptor beta chains below, sequenced in a study of early T cells in non-severe SARS-CoV-2 infection. TCRdb fed the 5' RACE reads into MiXCR, producing one record per CDR3 protein. The table has 60,000 or so distinct CDR3 sequences, more than 8.5% seen once; the top ten hold under 20%. The specimen was whole blood. These receptors were collected from an adult who was a healthcare worker with PCR-confirmed SARS-CoV-2 infection or an uninfected control (not recorded which).

There are a few counts of this clonotype. The gene calls are TRBV5-1 and TRBJ2-7, with 8 bases that match TRBD1. CDR1 is SGHRS and CDR2 is YFSETQ in the germline V gene. Losses at the gene ends were 4 bases for V and 4 bases for J; bases not matched to a gene: 7. The CDR3 runs 14 residues. DNA for the CDR3: TGCGCCAGCAGCAAGGACAGGGTTGGGTACGAGCAGTACTTC. Protein: CASSKDRVGYEQYF.

This chain links TRBV7-2 with TRBJ2-3; D is possibly TRBD1 (5 bases). V dropped 2 bases and J dropped 5 bases, with 11 bases sitting between them. Germline lookup yields CDR1 SGHTA and CDR2 FQGNSA. The CDR3 runs 14 residues. The CDR3 protein is CASSLIQDRDTQYF. The CDR3 nucleotides are TGTGCCAGCAGCTTAATACAGGATCGAGATACGCAGTATTTT.

This clonotype was detected many times. The V call is TRBV6-6, the J call TRBJ2-7, with D hard to call. Germline loops: CDR1 MNHNY, CDR2 SVGAGI (reference sequence). The CDR3 totals 11 residues. Trimming took off 2 bases at V and 7 bases at J, with 6 bases between the two ends. The CDR3 bases are TGTGCCAGCAGTTACGACCGAGAGCAGTACTTC. As protein: CASSYDREQYF.

The chain links TRBV12-3 or TRBV12-4 to TRBJ1-6; the D gene is possibly TRBD1 (6 bases). The CDR3 length is 14 residues. V shed 3 bases and J shed 7 bases, with 10 bases lying between them. This chain's CDR3 is CASSLGAENSPLHF. CDR3 DNA sequence: TGTGCCAGCAGTTTGGGGGCAGAGAATTCACCCCTCCACTTT.

The V call is TRBV7-2, the J call TRBJ2-7; tentatively, D is TRBD2 (7 bases). Trimming removed 5 bases at V and 6 bases at J, with 17 bases between. This CDR3 comprises 14 residues. The germline gives CDR1 SGHTA, CDR2 FQGNSA. The CDR3 region is CASSIDRGALEQYF. The CDR3 DNA reads as TGTGCCAGCAGCATTGATCGGGGGGCACTCGAGCAGTACTTC.

This clonotype was seen repeatedly, ten times or more. V gene TRBV7-2 combines with J gene TRBJ1-1; D call uncertain. There are 19 residues in the CDR3. The germline gives CDR1 SGHTA, CDR2 FQGNSA. Trimming removed 5 bases at V and 1 base at J, with 26 bases between. The CDR3 DNA sequence: TGTGCCAGCAGCCCCGCCATTCGGAGGGTCAATACCCCGAACACTGAAGCTTTCTTT. Translating gives CASSPAIRRVNTPNTEAFF.

This clonotype was picked up many times. The chain joins TRBV6-1 to TRBJ1-4; D remains ambiguous. The germline V gene has CDR1 MNHNS and CDR2 SASEGT. There are 14 residues in the CDR3. Trimming left V 6 bases short and J 2 bases short, with 10 bases between. CDR3 nucleotide sequence: TGTGCCAGCAGCCCGGGGTGGACTAATGAAAAACTGTTTTTT. This sequence encodes CASSPGWTNEKLFF.

This clonotype has just a few counts. This chain connects TRBV12-3 or TRBV12-4 to TRBJ1-1; weak D call: TRBD1 (5 bases). This CDR3 is built from 13 residues. Trimming took 3 bases from V and 4 from J, leaving 9 bases between them. CDR3 coding DNA: TGTGCCAGCAGTTTTAGAGGGACCACTGAAGCTTTCTTT. Amino acids: CASSFRGTTEAFF.

J is TRBJ1-2 and V is TRBV28; 8 positions match TRBD1. The CDR3 totals 14 residues. V was pared by 2 bases and J by 6 bases, with 5 bases of the junction left unmatched. Germline-derived CDR1 and CDR2 are MDHEN and SYDVKM. The chain's CDR3 is CASSLIQGAHGYTF. The CDR3 coding sequence is TGTGCCAGCAGTTTAATCCAGGGGGCTCATGGCTACACCTTC.

This rearrangement joins TRBV28 to TRBJ2-1, with 7 bases lining up with TRBD2. V trimming: 5 bases; J trimming: 6 bases; junction bases outside the gene matches: 7. CDR3 length: 14 residues. Looked up from germline, CDR1 is MDHEN and CDR2 is SYDVKM. CDR3 in amino acids: CASSRGETSNEQFF. CDR3 DNA sequence: TGTGCCAGCAGTCGGGGGGAGACTAGCAATGAGCAGTTCTTC. Full variable domain (missing parts from reference TRBV28 and TRBJ2-1): DVKVTQSSRYLVKRTGEKVFLECVQDMDHENMFWYRQDPGLGLRLIYFSYDVKMKEKGDIPEGYSVSREKKERFSLILESASTNQTSMYLCASSRGETSNEQFFGPGTRLTVL.

This clonotype was seen many times. The chain joins TRBV5-1 to TRBJ1-1, with D possibly matching TRBD1 (6 bases). The CDR3 length is 15 residues. V gave up 0 bases and J gave up 5 bases, with 14 bases separating them. Germline CDR1 and CDR2: SGHRS and YFSETQ. The CDR3 here is CASSLEAGARTEAFF. The CDR3 bases are TGCGCCAGCAGCTTGGAGGCGGGGGCAAGAACTGAAGCTTTCTTT.

The rearrangement uses TRBV29-1 and TRBJ2-5, with 8 nucleotides matching TRBD1. V trimming: 5 bases; J trimming: 4 bases; junction bases outside the gene matches: 3. CDR1 and CDR2 from the germline V gene are SQVTM and ANQGSEA. This CDR3 is 12 amino acids long. The CDR3: CSVRTGLETQYF. DNA of the CDR3: TGCAGCGTTCGGACAGGGCTAGAGACCCAGTACTTC.

This clonotype was picked up one time. A read error may be the cause here, since a much bigger clone is one base away. V usage is TRBV10-3 and J usage is TRBJ2-7; D is possibly TRBD1 (6 bases). The ends were cut back, 2 bases at V and 4 bases at J, with 15 bases in the middle. The germline gives CDR1 ENHRY, CDR2 SYGVKD. There are 15 residues in the CDR3. The CDR3: CAISEVQGRTYEQYF. CDR3 DNA: TGTGCCATCAGTGAGGTACAGGGAAGGACATACGAGCAGTACTTC.

This clonotype is medium-sized (0.01 to 0.1%) within its sample. The genes are TRBV7-2 and TRBJ2-2; the D gene is possibly TRBD1 (5 bases). V was clipped by 3 bases and J by 2 bases, with 10 bases between them. CDR1 is SGHTA and CDR2 is FQGNSA in the germline V gene. The CDR3 covers 15 residues. CDR3 sequence (DNA): TGTGCCAGCAGCTTCACCGACAGAAACACCGGGGAGCTGTTTTTT. Encoded protein: CASSFTDRNTGELFF.

This clonotype was counted a few times. The DNA for the CDR3 is TGCAGCGTTGCTTGGAACACTGAAGCTTTCTTT. It translates to CSVAWNTEAFF. The genes are TRBV29-1 and TRBJ1-1; no firm D call. The CDR3 runs 11 residues. V was shortened by 4 bases and J by 1 base, with 4 bases between the two germline ends. Germline assignment: CDR1 SQVTM and CDR2 ANQGSEA.

This clonotype has ten or more counts. V and J are TRBV28 and TRBJ1-4; D unclear. CDR1 and CDR2 from the germline V gene are MDHEN and SYDVKM. Trimming stripped 5 bases from V and 0 bases from J, with 7 bases between. There are 14 residues in the CDR3. CDR3 in amino acids: CASSRHATNEKLFF. CDR3 in DNA: TGTGCCAGCAGTCGACATGCAACTAATGAAAAACTGTTTTTT.

There are a few counts of this clonotype. This chain joins TRBV14 and TRBJ1-1, with TRBD1 identical over 10 bases. The V segment lost 0 bases and the J segment 0 bases; nucleotides outside the gene matches: 7. In germline, CDR1 is SGHDN, CDR2 FVKESK. This CDR3 contains 18 residues. CDR3: CASSQDGGTGAMNTEAFF. The CDR3 DNA reads TGTGCCAGCAGCCAAGATGGTGGGACAGGGGCCATGAACACTGAAGCTTTCTTT.

J is TRBJ1-2 and V is TRBV4-2; TRBD1 aligns across 8 bases. This CDR3 contains 15 residues. The J segment lost 6 bases and the V segment lost 2 bases, leaving 8 bases of the junction unmatched. CDR1 and CDR2 (germline): LGHNA, YNFKEQ. The CDR3 nucleotides read TGTGCCAGCAGCCAATGGACAGGGCCCCCTGATGGCTACACCTTC. This gives the protein CASSQWTGPPDGYTF.

The gene calls are TRBV20-1 and TRBJ2-3; TRBD1 matches 9 bases. Germline trimming cut 8 bases from V and 0 bases from J; bases unmatched to any gene: 12. CDR3 size: 16 residues. The germline CDR1 and CDR2 sequences are DFQATT and SNEGSKA (reference sequence). CDR3 in amino acids: CSSLEQGAFSTDTQYF. CDR3 sequence (DNA): TGCAGTTCCTTAGAACAGGGGGCGTTTAGCACAGATACGCAGTATTTT.

This clonotype has only a few counts. The V call is TRBV10-3, the J call TRBJ1-4; D uncertain. CDR1 is ENHRY, CDR2 SYGVKD, per germline. V was cut by 4 bases and J by 7 bases, with 10 bases left in between. The CDR3 has 13 residues. The CDR3 DNA follows: TGTGCCATCAGTGCTGGGTTTCTTGAAAAACTGTTTTTT. This gives the protein CAISAGFLEKLFF.

This clonotype has a count of ten or more. This chain joins TRBV20-1 and TRBJ2-7, with 11 positions matching TRBD1. The CDR3 is 13 amino acids. V was clipped by 5 bases and J by 7 bases; unmatched bases: 7. Germline V gives CDR1 DFQATT, CDR2 SNEGSKA (reference sequence). The CDR3 bases are TGCAGTGCTCTCGGACAGGGGGCAGAGGAGCAGTACTTC. Its translation: CSALGQGAEEQYF.

This clonotype showed up just a few times. V gene TRBV5-5 combines with J gene TRBJ2-1; D possibly corresponds to TRBD1 (6 bases). Trimming left V 5 bases short and J 0 bases short, with 15 bases between. The CDR3 totals 16 residues. Germline loops: CDR1 SGHKS, CDR2 YYEKEE (reference sequence). CDR3 sequence: CASRLGQLSSYNEQFF. DNA for the CDR3: TGTGCCAGCAGATTAGGACAGCTGAGCTCCTACAATGAGCAGTTCTTC. Full variable domain (missing parts from reference TRBV5-5 and TRBJ2-1): DAGVTQSPTHLIKTRGQQVTLRCSPISGHKSVSWYQQVLGQGPQFIFQYYEKEERGRGNFPDRFSARQFPNYSSELNVNALLLGDSALYLCASRLGQLSSYNEQFFGPGTRLTVL.

The chain has TRBV6-2 or TRBV6-3 and TRBJ2-2; TRBD1 agrees at 7 bases. Trimming cost V 3 bases and J 1 base; bases outside gene matches: 14. Germline assignment: CDR1 MNHEY and CDR2 SVGEGT. There are 19 residues in the CDR3. CDR3 in amino acids: CASSYRDSRRNLNTGELFF. CDR3 DNA sequence: TGTGCCAGCAGTTATAGGGACAGCCGACGAAATCTGAACACCGGGGAGCTGTTTTTT.

This clonotype appeared a few times. The chain links TRBV2 to TRBJ2-2, with 12 bases fitting TRBD1. Germline values: CDR1 SNHLY, CDR2 FYNNEI. Losses at the gene ends were 5 bases for V and 7 bases for J; bases not matched to a gene: 8. The CDR3 is 16 amino acids. CDR3 nucleotide sequence: TGTGCCAGCAGTCCCCCGGGACAGGGGGCGAGCGGGGAGCTGTTTTTT. Amino acids: CASSPPGQGASGELFF.

This clonotype was counted between two and nine times. The V gene is TRBV6-5, the J gene TRBJ2-3; 11 positions match TRBD2. The ends lost 3 bases at V and 4 bases at J; junction bases unmatched: 9. The germline V gene has CDR1 MNHEY and CDR2 SVGAGI. The CDR3 loop spans 17 amino acids. The CDR3 region is CASSYEGLAGGPDTQYF. DNA of the CDR3: TGTGCCAGCAGTTATGAGGGGCTAGCGGGAGGTCCAGATACGCAGTATTTT.

The chain joins TRBV4-3 to TRBJ2-5, with TRBD2 as a possible D gene (6 bases). Germline CDR1 and CDR2: LGHNA and YSLEER. CDR3 size: 16 residues. The ends were cut back, 0 bases at V and 4 bases at J, with 15 bases in the middle. For the CDR3, the DNA is TGCGCCAGCAGCCAAGAGCCACTGACTAGTGCAGAGACCCAGTACTTC. Its translation: CASSQEPLTSAETQYF.